Listed below are T cell receptor beta chains from one sample, sequenced in a study of spatial heterogeneity in lung cancer. TCRdb processed the 5' RACE reads anew with MiXCR; each CDR3 protein has one entry. In the table there are approximately 21,000 distinct CDR3 sequences, 3% to 4% of which are singletons. The specimen comprised PBMCs, sampled at surgery. All receptors come from a female donor with early-stage non-small cell lung cancer. The CDR3 runs from the conserved cysteine through the conserved F or W. The D gene is left open where the match is weak. Expanded clones are given a class, and other clones once, few, many or no size at all.

d_gene	j_gene	abundance	len	v_gene	CDR3nt	CDR3aa
-	TRBJ1-2	many	15	TRBV27	TGTGCCAGCAGTTTAACGGGCACGGCTAACTATGGCTACACCTTC	CASSLTGTANYGYTF
TRBD2	TRBJ2-1	many	15	TRBV19	TGTGCCAGTAACAACCCGGGGGGGGCCTACAATGAGCAGTTCTTC	CASNNPGGAYNEQFF
-	TRBJ1-1	many	10	TRBV20-1	TGCAGTGCCCCCGGGGGCGAAGCTTTCTTT	CSAPGGEAFF
-	TRBJ1-1	many	13	TRBV5-6	TGTGCCAGCAGCCCACAGGGAGACACTGAAGCTTTCTTT	CASSPQGDTEAFF
-	TRBJ2-1	many	12	TRBV6-6	TGTGCCAGCAGTCCTGGGTACAATGAGCAGTTCTTC	CASSPGYNEQFF
-	TRBJ2-2	many	16	TRBV6-5	TGTGCCAGCAGCCCACCTGACGGGGGATACACCGGGGAGCTGTTTTTT	CASSPPDGGYTGELFF
-	TRBJ2-3	many	18	TRBV24-1	TGTGCCACCAGTGATTTGGGGCCCGGGACCTCCAACGCAGATACGCAGTATTTT	CATSDLGPGTSNADTQYF
-	TRBJ2-5	many	14	TRBV12-3/TRBV12-4	TGTGCCAGCCGGCGGGACAGCGGTCAAGAGACCCAGTACTTC	CASRRDSGQETQYF
TRBD2	TRBJ2-1	-	17	TRBV5-1	TGCGCCAGCAGCTTGAGGTTTACAGGGCTAGCGGGTAATGAGCAGTTCTTC	CASSLRFTGLAGNEQFF
-	TRBJ2-2	many	15	TRBV12-3/TRBV12-4	TGTGCCAGCAGTTTCTACAGGGAGGACACCGGGGAGCTGTTTTTT	CASSFYREDTGELFF
TRBD1	TRBJ2-1	many	15	TRBV29-1	TGCAGCGGTGGGGTCGCGACAGGGGCATTTAATGAGCAGTTCTTC	CSGGVATGAFNEQFF
-	TRBJ2-3	few	13	TRBV5-1	TGCGCCAGCAGCCATGAAGGGGAGGATACGCAGTATTTT	CASSHEGEDTQYF
-	TRBJ1-3	many	14	TRBV12-3/TRBV12-4	TGTGCCAGCAGTTCGTGGGCCTCTGGAAACACCATATATTTT	CASSSWASGNTIYF
TRBD2	TRBJ2-1	many	15	TRBV20-1	TGCAGTGCTGGACTAGCGGGAAGGGATACAAATGAGCAGTTCTTC	CSAGLAGRDTNEQFF
-	TRBJ2-7	many	13	TRBV9	TGTGCCAGCAGCGGCCTAGACTCCTACGAGCAGTACTTC	CASSGLDSYEQYF
TRBD1	TRBJ2-2	-	14	TRBV7-9	TGTGCCAGCAGCACGGACAGGCCAACCGGGGAGCTGTTTTTT	CASSTDRPTGELFF
-	TRBJ2-4	many	11	TRBV11-2	TGTGCCGGGTCCACCGGGGGCATTCAGTACTTC	CAGSTGGIQYF
-	TRBJ2-3	many	17	TRBV15	TGTGCCACCAGCAGAGCCCTTCCAGGGGATGGAACAGATACGCAGTATTTT	CATSRALPGDGTDTQYF
-	TRBJ2-5	many	14	TRBV4-2	TGTGCCAGCAGCCAAGTGGGGTTACAAGAGACCCAGTACTTC	CASSQVGLQETQYF
-	TRBJ2-3	many	12	TRBV18	TGTGCCAGCTCACCACGAACAGATACGCAGTATTTT	CASSPRTDTQYF
-	TRBJ2-5	many	14	TRBV20-1	TGCAGTGCTAGTTGGGAGGCCCATCAAGAGACCCAGTACTTC	CSASWEAHQETQYF
TRBD1	TRBJ2-1	many	16	TRBV24-1	TGTGCCACCAGTGACCCGGACAGGGGGCCCTACAATGAGCAGTTCTTC	CATSDPDRGPYNEQFF
-	TRBJ2-2	many	14	TRBV5-1	TGCGCCAGCAGCTTGGCCGCGGTAACCGGGGAGCTGTTTTTT	CASSLAAVTGELFF
-	TRBJ1-5	many	15	TRBV6-2/TRBV6-3	TGTGCCAGCAGTGCGGACCTCGCGCCCAATCAGCCCCAGCATTTT	CASSADLAPNQPQHF
TRBD1	TRBJ2-7	many	15	TRBV28	TGTGCCAGCAGAACGACAGGGGCCAAAGGGTACGAGCAGTACTTC	CASRTTGAKGYEQYF
-	TRBJ2-7	few	14	TRBV20-1	TGCAGTGCTAGGGACGGAGAGTCGCCCTACGAGCAGTACTTC	CSARDGESPYEQYF
-	TRBJ1-4	-	14	TRBV6-1	TGTGCCACCGGCGTGGGGGGGGACAATGAAAAACTGTTTTTT	CATGVGGDNEKLFF
TRBD1	TRBJ2-5	many	14	TRBV12-3/TRBV12-4	TGTGCCAGCAGTCGGGGACAGTCTGTGGGGACCCAGTACTTC	CASSRGQSVGTQYF
TRBD2	TRBJ2-3	many	17	TRBV3-1	TGTGCCAGCAGCCAAGTGGGAGCGGGAGGGCCTACAGATACGCAGTATTTT	CASSQVGAGGPTDTQYF
-	TRBJ2-1	medium-sized	14	TRBV4-1	TGCGCCAGCAGTCGCCGGCGGGACGACAATGAGCAGTTCTTC	CASSRRRDDNEQFF
TRBD2	TRBJ2-1	-	15	TRBV24-1	TGTGCCACCAGTGATGGGACTAGCGGTTACAATGAGCAGTTCTTC	CATSDGTSGYNEQFF
-	TRBJ2-1	-	14	TRBV28	TGTGCCAGCAGTTTCTCTTCCCCCTACAATGAGCAGTTCTTC	CASSFSSPYNEQFF
-	TRBJ1-3	many	16	TRBV7-9	TGTGCCAGCAGCTTCGCCGGAGGCACCTCTGGAAACACCATATATTTT	CASSFAGGTSGNTIYF
-	TRBJ1-6	many	15	TRBV6-5	TGTGCCAGCAGTCGAACTCAGGCAAACCATTCACCCCTCCACTTT	CASSRTQANHSPLHF
-	TRBJ2-3	many	10	TRBV20-1	TGCAGTGCTAGTCGGGATACGCAGTATTTT	CSASRDTQYF
TRBD2	TRBJ2-2	many	16	TRBV28	TGTGCCAGCAGTCGACTAGCGGGGTACCTCACCGGGGAGCTGTTTTTT	CASSRLAGYLTGELFF